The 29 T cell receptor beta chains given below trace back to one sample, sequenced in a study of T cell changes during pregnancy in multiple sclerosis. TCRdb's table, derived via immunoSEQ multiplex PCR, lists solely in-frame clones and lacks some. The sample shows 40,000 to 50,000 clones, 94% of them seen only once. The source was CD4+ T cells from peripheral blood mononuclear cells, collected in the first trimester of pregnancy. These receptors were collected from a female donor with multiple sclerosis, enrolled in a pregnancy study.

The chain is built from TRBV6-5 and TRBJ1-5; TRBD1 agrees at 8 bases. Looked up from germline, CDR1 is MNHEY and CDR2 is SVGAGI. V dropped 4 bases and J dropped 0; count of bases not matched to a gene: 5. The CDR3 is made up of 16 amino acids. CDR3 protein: CASSLQGVDSNQPQHF. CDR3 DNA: TGTGCCAGCAGTTTACAGGGGGTTGATAGCAATCAGCCCCAGCATTTT.

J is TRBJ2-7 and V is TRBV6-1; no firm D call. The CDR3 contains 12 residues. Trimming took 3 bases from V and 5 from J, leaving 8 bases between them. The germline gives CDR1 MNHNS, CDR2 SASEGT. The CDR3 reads CASSDSRDEQYF. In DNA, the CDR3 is TGTGCCAGCAGTGACAGCCGGGACGAGCAGTACTTC.

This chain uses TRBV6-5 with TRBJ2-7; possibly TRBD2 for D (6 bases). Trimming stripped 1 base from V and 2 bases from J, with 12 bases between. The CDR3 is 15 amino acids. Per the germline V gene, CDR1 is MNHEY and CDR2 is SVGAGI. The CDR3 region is CASSYLRGSTYEQYF. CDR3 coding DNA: TGTGCCAGCAGTTACTTACGGGGGTCTACCTACGAGCAGTACTTC.

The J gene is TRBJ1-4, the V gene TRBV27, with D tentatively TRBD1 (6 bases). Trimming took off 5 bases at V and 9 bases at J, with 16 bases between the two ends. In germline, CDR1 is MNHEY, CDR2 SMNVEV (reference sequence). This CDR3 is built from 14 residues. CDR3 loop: CASSPQGLGQKLFF. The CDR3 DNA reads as TGTGCCAGCAGTCCACAGGGTTTGGGACAAAAACTGTTTTTT.

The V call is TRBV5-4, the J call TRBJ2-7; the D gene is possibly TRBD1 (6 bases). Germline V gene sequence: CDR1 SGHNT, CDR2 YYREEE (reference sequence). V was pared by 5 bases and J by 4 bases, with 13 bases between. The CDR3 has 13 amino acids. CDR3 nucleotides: TGTGCCAGCAGTCCCTCAGGGGTTTACGAGCAGTACTTC. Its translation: CASSPSGVYEQYF.

CDR3 DNA sequence: TGCGCCAGCAGCTTGTTTGAGCCTCGCTACGAGCAGTACTTC. Its translation: CASSLFEPRYEQYF. The chain recombines TRBV5-1 with TRBJ2-7; D uncertain. The CDR3 contains 14 residues. CDR1 is SGHRS and CDR2 is YFSETQ in the germline V gene. Trimming took 1 base from V and 3 from J, leaving 11 bases between them. Based on the CDR3 plus reference TRBV5-1 and TRBJ2-7, the full variable domain is KAGVTQTPRYLIKTRGQQVTLSCSPISGHRSVSWYQQTPGQGLQFLFEYFSETQRNKGNFPGRFSGRQFSNSRSEMNVSTLELGDSALYLCASSLFEPRYEQYFGPGTRLTVT.

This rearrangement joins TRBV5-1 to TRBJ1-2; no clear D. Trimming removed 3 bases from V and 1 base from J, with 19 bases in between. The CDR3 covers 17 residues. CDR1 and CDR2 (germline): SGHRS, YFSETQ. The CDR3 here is CASSSERSGLINYGYTF. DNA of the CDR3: TGCGCCAGCAGCTCAGAAAGATCAGGTCTGATTAACTATGGCTACACCTTC.

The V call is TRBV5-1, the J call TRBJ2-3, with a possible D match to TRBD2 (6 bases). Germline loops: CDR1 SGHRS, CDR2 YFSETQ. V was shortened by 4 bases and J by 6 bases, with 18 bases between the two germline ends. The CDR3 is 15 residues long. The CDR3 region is CASSQPGLFRDTQYF. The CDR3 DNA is TGCGCCAGCAGCCAACCGGGACTTTTTCGCGATACGCAGTATTTT.

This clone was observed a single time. As DNA, the CDR3 is TGCGCCAGCAGCTTAGCGGGACGGGTGGATACGCAGTATTTT. As protein: CASSLAGRVDTQYF. V and J are TRBV5-1 and TRBJ2-3; 7 bases are shared with TRBD2. The CDR3 spans 14 residues. Germline V CDR1 and CDR2: SGHRS, YFSETQ. Trimming removed 2 bases from V and 6 bases from J; junction bases left unmatched: 6.

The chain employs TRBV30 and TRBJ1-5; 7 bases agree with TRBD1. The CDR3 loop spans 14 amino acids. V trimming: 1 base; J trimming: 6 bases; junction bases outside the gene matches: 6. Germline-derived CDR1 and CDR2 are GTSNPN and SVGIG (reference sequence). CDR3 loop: CAWSGQGGGQPQHF. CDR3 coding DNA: TGTGCCTGGAGTGGGCAGGGGGGAGGTCAGCCCCAGCATTTT. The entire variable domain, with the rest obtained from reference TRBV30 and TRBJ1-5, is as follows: SQTIHQWPATLVQPVGSPLSLECTVEGTSNPNLYWYRQAAGRGLQLLFYSVGIGQISSEVPQNLSASRPQDRQFILSSKKLLLSDSGFYLCAWSGQGGGQPQHFGDGTRLSIL.

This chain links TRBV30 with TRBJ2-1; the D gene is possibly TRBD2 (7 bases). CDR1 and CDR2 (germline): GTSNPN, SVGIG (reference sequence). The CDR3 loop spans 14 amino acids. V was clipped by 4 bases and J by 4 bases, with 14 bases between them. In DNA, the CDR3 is TGTGCCTGGAAGGGGGGGCGACGGTACAATGAGCAGTTCTTC. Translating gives CAWKGGRRYNEQFF.

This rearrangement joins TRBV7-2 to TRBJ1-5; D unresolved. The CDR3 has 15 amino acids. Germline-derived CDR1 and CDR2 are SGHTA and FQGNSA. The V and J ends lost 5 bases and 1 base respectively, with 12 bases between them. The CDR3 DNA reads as TGTGCCAGCAGCGTTCAGTTGGGCAGCAATCAGCCCCAGCATTTT. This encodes CASSVQLGSNQPQHF.

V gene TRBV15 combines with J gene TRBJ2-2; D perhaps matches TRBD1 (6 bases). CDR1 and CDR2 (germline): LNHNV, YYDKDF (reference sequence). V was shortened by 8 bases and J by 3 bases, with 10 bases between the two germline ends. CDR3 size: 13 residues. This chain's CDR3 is CATRTGYTGELFF. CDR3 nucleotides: TGTGCCACCCGTACAGGGTACACCGGGGAGCTGTTTTTT.

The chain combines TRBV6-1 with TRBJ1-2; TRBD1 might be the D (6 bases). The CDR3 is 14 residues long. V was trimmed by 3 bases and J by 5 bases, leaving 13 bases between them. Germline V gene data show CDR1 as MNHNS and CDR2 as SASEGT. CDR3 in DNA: TGTGCCAGCAGTGATATGGGCAGGGGATATGGCTACACCTTC. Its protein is CASSDMGRGYGYTF.

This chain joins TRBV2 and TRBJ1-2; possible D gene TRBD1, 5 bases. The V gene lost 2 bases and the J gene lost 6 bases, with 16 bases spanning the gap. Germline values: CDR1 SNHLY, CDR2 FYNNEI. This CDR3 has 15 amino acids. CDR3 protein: CASSETRSPGDGYTF. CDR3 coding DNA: TGTGCCAGCAGTGAAACGCGGTCGCCGGGGGATGGCTACACCTTC.

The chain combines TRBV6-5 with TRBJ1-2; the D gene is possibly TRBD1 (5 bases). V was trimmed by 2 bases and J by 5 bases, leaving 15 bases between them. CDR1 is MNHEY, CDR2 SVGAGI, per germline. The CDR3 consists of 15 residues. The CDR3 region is CASSYIVGPAYGYTF. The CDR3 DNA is TGTGCCAGCAGTTACATCGTGGGGCCGGCGTATGGCTACACCTTC.

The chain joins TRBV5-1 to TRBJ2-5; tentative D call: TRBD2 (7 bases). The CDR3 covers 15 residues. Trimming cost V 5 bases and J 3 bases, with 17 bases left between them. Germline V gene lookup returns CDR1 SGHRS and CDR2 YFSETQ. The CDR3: CASSEGGRREETQYF. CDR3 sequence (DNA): TGCGCCAGCAGTGAGGGGGGGCGCAGGGAAGAGACCCAGTACTTC.

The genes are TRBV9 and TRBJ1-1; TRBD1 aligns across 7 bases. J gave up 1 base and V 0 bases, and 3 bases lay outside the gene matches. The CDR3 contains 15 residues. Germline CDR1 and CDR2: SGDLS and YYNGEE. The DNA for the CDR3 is TGTGCCAGCAGCGTAGAGGACAGGCCGAACACTGAAGCTTTCTTT. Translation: CASSVEDRPNTEAFF.

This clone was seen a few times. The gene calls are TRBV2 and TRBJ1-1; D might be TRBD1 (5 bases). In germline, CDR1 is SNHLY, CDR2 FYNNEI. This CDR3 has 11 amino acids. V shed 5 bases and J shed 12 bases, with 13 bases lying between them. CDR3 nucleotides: TGTGCCAGCAGTCCCCAGGGTTGGTCTTTCTTT. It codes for CASSPQGWSFF. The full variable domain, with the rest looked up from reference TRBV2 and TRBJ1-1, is EPEVTQTPSHQVTQMGQEVILRCVPISNHLYFYWYRQILGQKVEFLVSFYNNEISEKSEIFDDQFSVERPDGSNFTLKIRSTKLEDSAMYFCASSPQGWSFFGQGTRLTVV.

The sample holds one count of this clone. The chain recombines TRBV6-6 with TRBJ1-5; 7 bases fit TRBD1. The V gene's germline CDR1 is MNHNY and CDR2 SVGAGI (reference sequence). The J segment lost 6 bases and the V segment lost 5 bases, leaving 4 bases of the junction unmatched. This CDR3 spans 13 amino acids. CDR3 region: CASSNRGGQPQHF. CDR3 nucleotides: TGTGCCAGCAGTAACAGGGGTGGTCAGCCCCAGCATTTT.

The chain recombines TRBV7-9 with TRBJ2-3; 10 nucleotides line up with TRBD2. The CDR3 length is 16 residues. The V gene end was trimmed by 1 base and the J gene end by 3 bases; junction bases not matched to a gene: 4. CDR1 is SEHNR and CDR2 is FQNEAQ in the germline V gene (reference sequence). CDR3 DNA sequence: TGTGCCAGCAGCTTAGATCTAGCGGGGGTTACAGATACGCAGTATTTT. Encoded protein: CASSLDLAGVTDTQYF. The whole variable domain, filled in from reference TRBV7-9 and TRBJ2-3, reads DTGVSQNPRHKITKRGQNVTFRCDPISEHNRLYWYRQTLGQGPEFLTYFQNEAQLEKSRLLSDRFSAERPKGSFSTLEIQRTEQGDSAMYLCASSLDLAGVTDTQYFGPGTRLTVL.

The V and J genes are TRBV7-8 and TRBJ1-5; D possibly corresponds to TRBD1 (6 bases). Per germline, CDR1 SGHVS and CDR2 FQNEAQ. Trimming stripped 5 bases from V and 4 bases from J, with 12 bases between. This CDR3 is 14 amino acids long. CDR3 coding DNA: TGTGCCAGCAGCCTGGACAGAAATAATCAGCCCCAGCATTTT. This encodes CASSLDRNNQPQHF.

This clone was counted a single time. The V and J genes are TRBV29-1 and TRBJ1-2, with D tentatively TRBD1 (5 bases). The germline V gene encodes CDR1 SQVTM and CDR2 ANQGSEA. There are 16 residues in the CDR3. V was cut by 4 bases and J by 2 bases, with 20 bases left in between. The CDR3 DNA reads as TGCAGCGTTGTGGGGCTGGACATACCCGGCAACTATGGCTACACCTTC. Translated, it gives CSVVGLDIPGNYGYTF. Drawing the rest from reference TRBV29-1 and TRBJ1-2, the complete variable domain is SAVISQKPSRDICQRGTSLTIQCQVDSQVTMMFWYRQQPGQSLTLIATANQGSEATYESGFVIDKFPISRPNLTFSTLTVSNMSPEDSSIYLCSVVGLDIPGNYGYTFGSGTRLTVV.

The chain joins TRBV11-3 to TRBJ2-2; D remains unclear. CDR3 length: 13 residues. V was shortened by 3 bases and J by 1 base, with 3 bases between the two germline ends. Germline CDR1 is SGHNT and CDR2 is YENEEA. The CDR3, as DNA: TGTGCCAGCAGCTTCAGGAACACCGGGGAGCTGTTTTTT. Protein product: CASSFRNTGELFF.

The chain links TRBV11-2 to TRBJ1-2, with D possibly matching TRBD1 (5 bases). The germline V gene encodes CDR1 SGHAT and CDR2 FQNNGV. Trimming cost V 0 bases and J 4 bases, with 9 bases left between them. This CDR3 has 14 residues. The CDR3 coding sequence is TGTGCCAGCAGCTTAGAAAGGACATCCTATGGCTACACCTTC. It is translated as CASSLERTSYGYTF.

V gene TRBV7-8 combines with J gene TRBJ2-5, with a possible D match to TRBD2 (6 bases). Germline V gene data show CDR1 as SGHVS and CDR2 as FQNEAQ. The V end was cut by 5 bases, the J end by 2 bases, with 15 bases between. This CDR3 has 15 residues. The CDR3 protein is CASSLRRDLQETQYF. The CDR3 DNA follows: TGTGCCAGCAGCCTCAGGAGGGACTTACAAGAGACCCAGTACTTC.

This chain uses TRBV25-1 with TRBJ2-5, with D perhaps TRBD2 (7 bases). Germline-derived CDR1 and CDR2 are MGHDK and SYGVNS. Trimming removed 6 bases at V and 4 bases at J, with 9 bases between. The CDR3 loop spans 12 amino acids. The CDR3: CASRGGRETQYF. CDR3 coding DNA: TGTGCCAGCAGGGGGGGGCGAGAGACCCAGTACTTC.

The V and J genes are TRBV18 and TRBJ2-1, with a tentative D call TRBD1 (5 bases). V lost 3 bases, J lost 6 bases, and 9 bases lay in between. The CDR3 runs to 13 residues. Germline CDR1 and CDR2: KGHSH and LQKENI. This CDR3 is CASSPGQLNEQFF. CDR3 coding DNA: TGTGCCAGCTCACCGGGGCAGCTCAATGAGCAGTTCTTC.

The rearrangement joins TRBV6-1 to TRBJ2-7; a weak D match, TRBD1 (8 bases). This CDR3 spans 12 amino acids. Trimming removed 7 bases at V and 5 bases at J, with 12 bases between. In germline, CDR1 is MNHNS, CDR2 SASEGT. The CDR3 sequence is CASITGGDEQYF. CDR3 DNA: TGTGCCAGCATCACAGGGGGGGACGAGCAGTACTTC.